This TCR beta chain was obtained from a study of Ad26.COV2.S vaccination and SARS-CoV-2 variants. About the study: Donor was one of the participants in the Ad26.COV2.S arm of the COV1001 trial. The study gave Ad26.COV2.S intramuscularly, once or twice 56 days apart.

Treatment: about 20 received Ad26.COV2.S at low or high dose, single or two shots; roughly 5 received placebo; per-sample allocation not given. Samples analyzed were those drawn on day 63 after the first vaccine or placebo injection. This clone was seen just once. What it binds is not known. The assay was immunoSEQ multiplex PCR, and TCRdb's table has in-frame clones only and misses some. The sample lists 300,000 to 350,000 clones; 90% were seen once. This CDR3 is built from 14 residues. Looked up from germline, CDR1 is MGHRA and CDR2 is YSYEKL. Trimming cost V 4 bases and J 7 bases, with 13 bases left between them. Regarding the study as a whole: The authors reported substantial breadth in spike-specific CD8+ and CD4+ T cell responses after vaccination.

V usage is TRBV4-1 and J usage is TRBJ1-4; D is uncertain. The starting material was peripheral blood, obtained in a trial of Ad26.COV2.S vaccine versus placebo. The source is a person between 18 and 65 years old who received the Ad26.COV2.S COVID-19 vaccine or a placebo. The CDR3: CASSPAARGEKLFF. The CDR3, as DNA: TGCGCCAGCAGCCCGGCGGCCCGAGGTGAAAAACTGTTTTTT.